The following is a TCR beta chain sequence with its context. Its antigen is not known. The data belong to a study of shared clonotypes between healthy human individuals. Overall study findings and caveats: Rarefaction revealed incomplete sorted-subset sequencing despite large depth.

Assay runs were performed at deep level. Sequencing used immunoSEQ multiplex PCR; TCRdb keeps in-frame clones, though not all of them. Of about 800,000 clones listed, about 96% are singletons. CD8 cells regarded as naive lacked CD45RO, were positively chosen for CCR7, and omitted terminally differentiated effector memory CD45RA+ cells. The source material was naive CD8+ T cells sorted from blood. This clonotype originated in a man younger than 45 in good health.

CDR3 nucleotide sequence: TGTGCCAGCAGCGCATACTGGGGGGAAAAACTGTTTTTT. Its protein is CASSAYWGEKLFF. The chain employs TRBV11-2 and TRBJ1-4; tentative D call: TRBD1 (5 bases). The CDR3 loop spans 13 amino acids. V lost 5 bases and J lost 8, with 12 bases in between. Germline CDR1 is SGHAT and CDR2 is FQNNGV.